The sequence of this T cell receptor (beta chain) was determined in a study of beta chain features in type 1 diabetes. Study conclusions and caveats: Shorter TCRB CDR3s, moderately but significantly so, were found in Type 1 diabetes patients in all four CD4+ subsets. Insertions were fewer and deletions more numerous at VDJ junctions in type 1 diabetes patients.

The isolated RNA, all of it, was reverse transcribed, so expressed TCRB transcripts were what got sequenced. Sequencing used immunoSEQ multiplex PCR; TCRdb keeps in-frame clones, though not all of them. The table has fewer than 400,000 clones, approximately 9.9% seen once. This clone was observed at least ten times. The antigen remains unidentified. The V and J ends lost 4 bases and 1 base respectively, with 13 bases between them. Germline CDR1 ENHRY, CDR2 SYGVKD. There are 15 residues in the CDR3. The source is a man in his thirties or forties with type 1 diabetes. Material: central memory CD4+ T cells from blood. The chain links TRBV10-3 to TRBJ2-5; perhaps TRBD1 as D (6 bases). The CDR3 spells CAISGGTSTQETQYF. The CDR3 nucleotides are TGTGCCATCAGTGGGGGGACATCAACCCAAGAGACCCAGTACTTC.